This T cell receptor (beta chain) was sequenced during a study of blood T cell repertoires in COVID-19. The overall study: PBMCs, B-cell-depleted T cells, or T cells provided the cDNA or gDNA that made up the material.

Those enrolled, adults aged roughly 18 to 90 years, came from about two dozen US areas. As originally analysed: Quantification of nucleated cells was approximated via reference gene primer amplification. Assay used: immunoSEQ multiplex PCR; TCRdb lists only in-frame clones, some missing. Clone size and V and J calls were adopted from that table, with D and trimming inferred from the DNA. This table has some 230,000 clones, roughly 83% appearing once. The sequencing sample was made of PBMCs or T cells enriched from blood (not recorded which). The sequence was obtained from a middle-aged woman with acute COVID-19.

CDR3 region: CASSGEGLAGASSTDTQYF. The CDR3 DNA follows: TGTGCCAGCAGCGGAGAGGGACTAGCGGGGGCCTCTAGCACAGATACGCAGTATTTT. This chain uses TRBV9 with TRBJ2-3; 14 bases are a match to TRBD2. After removal of 3 bases from V and 0 bases from J, the junction contained 9 bases not matched to a gene. CDR1 is SGDLS and CDR2 is YYNGEE in the germline V gene. This CDR3 has 19 amino acids. Supplemented by reference TRBV9 and TRBJ2-3, the full variable domain reads DSGVTQTPKHLITATGQRVTLRCSPRSGDLSVYWYQQSLDQGLQFLIQYYNGEERAKGNILERFSAQQFPDLHSELNLSSLELGDSALYFCASSGEGLAGASSTDTQYFGPGTRLTVL.